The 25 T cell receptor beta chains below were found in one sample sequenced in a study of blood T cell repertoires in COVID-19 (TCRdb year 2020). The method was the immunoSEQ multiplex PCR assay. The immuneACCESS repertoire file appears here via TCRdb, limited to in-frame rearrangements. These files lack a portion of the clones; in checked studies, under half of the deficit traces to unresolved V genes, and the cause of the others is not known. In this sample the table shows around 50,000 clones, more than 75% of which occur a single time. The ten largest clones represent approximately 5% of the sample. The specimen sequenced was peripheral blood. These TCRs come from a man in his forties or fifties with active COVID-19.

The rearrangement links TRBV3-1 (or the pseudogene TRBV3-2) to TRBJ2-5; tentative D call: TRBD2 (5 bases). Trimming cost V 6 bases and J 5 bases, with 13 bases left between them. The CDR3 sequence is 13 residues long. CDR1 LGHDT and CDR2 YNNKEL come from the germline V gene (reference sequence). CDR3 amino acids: CASSPPGWETQYF. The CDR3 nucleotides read TGTGCCAGCAGTCCCCCGGGGTGGGAGACCCAGTACTTC.

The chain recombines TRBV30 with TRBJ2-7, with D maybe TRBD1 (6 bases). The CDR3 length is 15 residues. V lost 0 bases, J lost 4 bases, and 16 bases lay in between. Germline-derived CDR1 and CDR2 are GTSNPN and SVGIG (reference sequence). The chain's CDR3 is CAWSVQGRVRYEQYF. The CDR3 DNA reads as TGTGCCTGGAGTGTACAGGGCAGGGTTAGGTACGAGCAGTACTTC.

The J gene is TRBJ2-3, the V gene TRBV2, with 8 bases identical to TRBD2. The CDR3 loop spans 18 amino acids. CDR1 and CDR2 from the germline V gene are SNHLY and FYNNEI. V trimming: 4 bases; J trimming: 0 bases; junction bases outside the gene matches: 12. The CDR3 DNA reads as TGTGCCAGCAGTGTCCACCCGGGAGGGCGAGTTAGCACAGATACGCAGTATTTT. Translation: CASSVHPGGRVSTDTQYF.

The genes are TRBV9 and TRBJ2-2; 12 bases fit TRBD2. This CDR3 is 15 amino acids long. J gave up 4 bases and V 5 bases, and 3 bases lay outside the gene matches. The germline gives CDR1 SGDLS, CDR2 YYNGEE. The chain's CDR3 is CASRPSGRATGELFF. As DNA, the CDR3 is TGTGCCAGCAGGCCTAGCGGGAGGGCCACCGGGGAGCTGTTTTTT.

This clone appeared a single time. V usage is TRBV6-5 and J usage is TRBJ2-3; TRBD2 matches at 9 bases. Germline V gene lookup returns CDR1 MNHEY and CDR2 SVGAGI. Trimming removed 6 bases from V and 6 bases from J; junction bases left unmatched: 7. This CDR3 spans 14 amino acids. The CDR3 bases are TGTGCCAGCAGGACCGGGACTAGCCTCGATACGCAGTATTTT. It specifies CASRTGTSLDTQYF.

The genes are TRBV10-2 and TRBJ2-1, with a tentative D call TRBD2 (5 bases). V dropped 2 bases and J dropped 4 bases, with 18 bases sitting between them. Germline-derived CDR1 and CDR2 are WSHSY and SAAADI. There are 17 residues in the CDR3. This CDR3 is CASSEQLSDYRYNEQFF. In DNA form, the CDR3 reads TGCGCCAGCAGTGAGCAATTATCTGACTACCGTTACAATGAGCAGTTCTTC.

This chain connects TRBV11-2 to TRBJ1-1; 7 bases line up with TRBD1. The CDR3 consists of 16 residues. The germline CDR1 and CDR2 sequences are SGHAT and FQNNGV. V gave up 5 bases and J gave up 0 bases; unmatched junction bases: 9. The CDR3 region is CASSLVGGQMNTEAFF. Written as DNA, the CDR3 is TGTGCCAGCAGCCTTGTGGGGGGACAGATGAACACTGAAGCTTTCTTT.

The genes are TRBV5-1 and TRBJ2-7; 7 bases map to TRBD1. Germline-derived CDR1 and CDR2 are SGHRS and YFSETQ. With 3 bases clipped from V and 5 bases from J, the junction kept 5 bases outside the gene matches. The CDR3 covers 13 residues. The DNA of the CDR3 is TGCGCCAGCAGCTGGGGACAGAACGACGAGCAGTACTTC. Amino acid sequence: CASSWGQNDEQYF.

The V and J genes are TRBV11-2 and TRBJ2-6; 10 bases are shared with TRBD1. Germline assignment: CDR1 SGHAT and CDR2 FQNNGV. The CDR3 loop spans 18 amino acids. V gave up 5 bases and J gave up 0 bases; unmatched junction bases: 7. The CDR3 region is CASSPAGTGASGANVLTF. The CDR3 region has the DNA TGTGCCAGCAGCCCCGCCGGGACAGGGGCCTCTGGGGCCAACGTCCTGACTTTC.

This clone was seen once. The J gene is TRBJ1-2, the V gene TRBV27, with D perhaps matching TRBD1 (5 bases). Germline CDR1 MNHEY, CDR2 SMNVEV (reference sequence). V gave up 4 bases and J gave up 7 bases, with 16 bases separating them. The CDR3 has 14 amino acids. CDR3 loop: CASSSTVGRAGYTF. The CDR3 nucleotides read TGTGCCAGCAGTTCGACAGTGGGGAGGGCTGGCTACACCTTC.

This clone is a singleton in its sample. The CDR3 loop is CATSRDSGGRVADQPQHF. The CDR3 coding sequence is TGTGCCACCAGCAGAGATTCGGGGGGACGGGTAGCGGATCAGCCCCAGCATTTT. J is TRBJ1-5 and V is TRBV15, with a weak D call TRBD1 (5 bases). V shed 0 bases and J shed 5 bases, with 20 bases lying between them. Germline V CDR1 and CDR2: LNHNV, YYDKDF (reference sequence). CDR3 size: 18 residues.

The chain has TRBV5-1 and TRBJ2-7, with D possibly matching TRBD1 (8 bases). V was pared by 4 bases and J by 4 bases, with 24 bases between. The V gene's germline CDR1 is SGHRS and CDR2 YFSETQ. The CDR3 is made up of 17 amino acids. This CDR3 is CASSPAQQGGEWYEQYF. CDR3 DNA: TGCGCCAGCAGCCCTGCCCAACAGGGGGGGGAGTGGTACGAGCAGTACTTC.

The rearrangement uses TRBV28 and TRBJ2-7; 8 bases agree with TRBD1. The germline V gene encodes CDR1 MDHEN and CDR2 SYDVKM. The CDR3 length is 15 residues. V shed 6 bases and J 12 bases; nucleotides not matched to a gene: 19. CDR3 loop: CASSQSEGQAFSRYF. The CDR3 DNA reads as TGTGCCAGCAGCCAAAGTGAGGGACAGGCTTTTAGCCGGTACTTC.

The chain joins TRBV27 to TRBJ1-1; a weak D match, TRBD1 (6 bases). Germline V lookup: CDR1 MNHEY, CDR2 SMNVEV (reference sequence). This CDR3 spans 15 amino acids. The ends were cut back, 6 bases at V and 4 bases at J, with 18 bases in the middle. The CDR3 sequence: CASRSRGGQFTEAFF. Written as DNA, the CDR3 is TGTGCCAGCAGATCCCGGGGGGGGCAGTTCACTGAAGCTTTCTTT.

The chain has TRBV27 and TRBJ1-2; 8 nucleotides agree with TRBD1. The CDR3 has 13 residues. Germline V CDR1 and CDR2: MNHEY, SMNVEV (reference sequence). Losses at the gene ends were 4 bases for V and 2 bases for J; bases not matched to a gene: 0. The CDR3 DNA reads TGTGCCAGCAGTTGGACAGGGAACTATGGCTACACCTTC. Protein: CASSWTGNYGYTF.

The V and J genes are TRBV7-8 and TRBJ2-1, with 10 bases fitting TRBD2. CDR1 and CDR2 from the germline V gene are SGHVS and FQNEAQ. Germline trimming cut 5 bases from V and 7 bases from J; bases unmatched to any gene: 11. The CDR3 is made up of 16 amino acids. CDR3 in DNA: TGTGCCAGCAGCCCCCAAGCGGGAGGGACTTGGAATGAGCAGTTCTTC. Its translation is CASSPQAGGTWNEQFF.

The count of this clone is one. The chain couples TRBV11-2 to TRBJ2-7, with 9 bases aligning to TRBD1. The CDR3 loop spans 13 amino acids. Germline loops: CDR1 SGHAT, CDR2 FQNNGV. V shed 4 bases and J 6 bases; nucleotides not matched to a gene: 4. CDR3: CASSSDRGGEQYF. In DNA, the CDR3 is TGTGCCAGCAGCTCTGACAGGGGGGGCGAGCAGTACTTC.

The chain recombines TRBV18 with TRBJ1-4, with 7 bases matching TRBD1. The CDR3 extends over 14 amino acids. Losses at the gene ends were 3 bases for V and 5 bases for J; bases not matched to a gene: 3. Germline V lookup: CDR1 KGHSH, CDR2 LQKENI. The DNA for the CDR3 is TGTGCCAGCTCACCGACAGGGCTGAATGAAAAACTGTTTTTT. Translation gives CASSPTGLNEKLFF.

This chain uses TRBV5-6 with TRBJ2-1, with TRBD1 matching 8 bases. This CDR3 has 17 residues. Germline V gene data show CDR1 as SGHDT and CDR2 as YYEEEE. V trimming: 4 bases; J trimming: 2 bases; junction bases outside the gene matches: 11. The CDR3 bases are TGTGCCAGCAGCCCTGGCCGGACAGGGCTTACCTACAATGAGCAGTTCTTC. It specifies CASSPGRTGLTYNEQFF.

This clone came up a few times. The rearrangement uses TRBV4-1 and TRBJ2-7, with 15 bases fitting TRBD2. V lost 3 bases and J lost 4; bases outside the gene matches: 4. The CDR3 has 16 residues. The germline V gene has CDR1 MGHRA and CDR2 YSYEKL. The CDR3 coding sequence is TGCGCCAGCAGCCATCCCGGGACTAGCGGGAGGTACGAGCAGTACTTC. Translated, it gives CASSHPGTSGRYEQYF.

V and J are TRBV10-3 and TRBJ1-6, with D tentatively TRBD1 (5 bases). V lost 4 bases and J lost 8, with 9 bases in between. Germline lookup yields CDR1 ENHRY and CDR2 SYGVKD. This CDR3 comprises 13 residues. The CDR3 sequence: CAISGEGDSPLHF. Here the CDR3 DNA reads TGTGCCATCAGTGGGGAAGGGGATTCACCCCTCCACTTT.

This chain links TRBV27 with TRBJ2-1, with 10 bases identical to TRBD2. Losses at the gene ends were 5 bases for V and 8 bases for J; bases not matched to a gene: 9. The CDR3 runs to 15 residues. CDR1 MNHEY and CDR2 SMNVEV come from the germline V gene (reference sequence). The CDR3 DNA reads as TGTGCCAGCAGTCTGCTAGCGGGAGTCTCCCATGAGCAGTTCTTC. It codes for CASSLLAGVSHEQFF.

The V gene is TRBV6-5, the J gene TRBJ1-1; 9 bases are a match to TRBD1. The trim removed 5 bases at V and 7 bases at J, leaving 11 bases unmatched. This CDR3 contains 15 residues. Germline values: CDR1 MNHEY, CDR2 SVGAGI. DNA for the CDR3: TGTGCCAGCAGTAGTCCCGGGACAGGGAACGGTGAAGCTTTCTTT. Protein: CASSSPGTGNGEAFF.

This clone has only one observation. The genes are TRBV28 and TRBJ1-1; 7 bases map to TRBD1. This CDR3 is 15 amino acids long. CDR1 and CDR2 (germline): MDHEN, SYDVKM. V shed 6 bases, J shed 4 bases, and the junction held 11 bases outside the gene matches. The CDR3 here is CASSPYRGRSTEAFF. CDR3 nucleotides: TGTGCCAGCAGCCCATACAGGGGCCGGAGCACTGAAGCTTTCTTT.

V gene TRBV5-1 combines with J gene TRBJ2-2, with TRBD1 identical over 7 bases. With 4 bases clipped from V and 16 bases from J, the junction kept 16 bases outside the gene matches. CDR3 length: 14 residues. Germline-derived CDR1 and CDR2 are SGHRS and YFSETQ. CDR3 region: CASSHGQESMVPFF. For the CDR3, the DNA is TGCGCCAGCAGCCATGGACAGGAATCGATGGTCCCGTTTTTT.